This T cell receptor (beta chain) comes out of a study of OX40 agonist ivuxolimab in advanced cancers. Study results and caveats: Low normalized T-cell clonal expansion was also seen in some nonresponders.

In regard to this clone: What it binds is unknown.

Generated by immunoSEQ multiplex PCR, the TCRdb table keeps only in-frame clones and is missing some. Among 55,000 to 75,000 clones listed, around 85% were seen once. Germline V lookup: CDR1 MNHNS, CDR2 SASEGT. V dropped 6 bases and J dropped 3 bases, with 9 bases sitting between them. This CDR3 has 12 residues. The specimen was CD4+ or CD8+ T cells sorted from blood, collected in a trial of the OX40 agonist ivuxolimab. J is TRBJ2-7 and V is TRBV6-1; D remains ambiguous. This TCR was recovered from an adult with an advanced solid tumor such as melanoma, head and neck, liver or kidney cancer. The CDR3 nucleotides are TGTGCCAGCAGCCGCAGTTACTACGAGCAGTACTTC. Protein: CASSRSYYEQYF.